A single sample is the source of the 4 T cell receptor beta chains below, sequenced in a study of spatial heterogeneity in lung cancer (dated by TCRdb to between 2018 and 2021). Broad study findings and their caveats: The tumor nonsynonymous mutation count correlated with the number of expanded intratumoral alpha and beta TCRs.

The sample's time point, from its label and the paper: sample taken at primary tumor resection. Libraries were prepared through 5' RACE. Sequencing was carried out with a NextSeq 500. The raw public reads went through TCRdb reprocessing: fastp at Q25, MiXCR clone calling, in-frame beta chains kept. A single entry per CDR3 protein holds the most common genes and DNA from its merged rows. A total of around 20,000 distinct CDR3 sequences appear in this sample, 8.5% to 10% of them only once. Roughly 20% of the sample belongs to the ten largest clones. These receptors are not linked to any known antigen. The starting material was lung tumor tissue, obtained at surgery. These receptors all come from a female donor with early-stage non-small cell lung cancer.

This clonotype has at least ten counts. For a library built for alpha chains, this beta chain is a stray read; little rests on its size. This chain links TRBV2 with TRBJ2-4, with D unresolved. The V gene's germline CDR1 is SNHLY and CDR2 FYNNEI. V lost 0 bases and J 6 bases, leaving 6 bases between the germline ends. The CDR3 loop spans 13 amino acids. The chain's CDR3 is CASSEALRNIQYF. The DNA for the CDR3 is TGTGCCAGCAGTGAAGCGCTTCGAAACATTCAGTACTTC.

This clonotype was recorded at least ten times. The size of this beta chain means little, since it is a stray read in a library made for alpha chains. V is TRBV7-3 and J is TRBJ2-2; TRBD1 matches at 7 bases. Trimming took 5 bases from V and 1 from J; bases not matched to a gene: 7. CDR3 length equals 16 residues. CDR1 and CDR2 from the germline V gene are SGHTA and FQGTGA. The CDR3 DNA sequence: TGTGCCAGCAGCCCCCGAAGACAGGGGAACACCGGGGAGCTGTTTTTT. This translates into CASSPRRQGNTGELFF.

This clonotype was seen at least ten times. This beta chain appears as a stray read in a library generated for alpha chains; its size is not informative. This sequence joins TRBV7-9 and TRBJ1-1, with D perhaps TRBD1 (6 bases). The V end lost 4 bases, the J end lost 0 bases, and 18 bases lay between the germline ends. CDR1 is SEHNR and CDR2 is FQNEAQ in the germline V gene (reference sequence). This CDR3 contains 17 residues. CDR3 residues: CASSWERGARVNTEAFF. The CDR3 nucleotides are TGTGCCAGCAGCTGGGAGAGGGGGGCGAGGGTGAACACTGAAGCTTTCTTT.

Regarding this clonotype: Within a library made for alpha chains, this beta chain is off target, and its count is uninformative. The chain is built from TRBV14 and TRBJ2-1; 8 bases are a match to TRBD2. From germline, CDR1 is SGHDN and CDR2 FVKESK. This CDR3 spans 16 amino acids. The junction had 8 bases not matched to a gene; V was cut back by 1 base and J by 6 bases. Written as DNA, the CDR3 is TGTGCCAGCAGCCAAGCTCGGGGGGGCCTTCGCAATGAGCAGTTCTTC. Its translation is CASSQARGGLRNEQFF. The variable domain in full, with the rest retrieved from reference TRBV14 and TRBJ2-1, is EAGVTQFPSHSVIEKGQTVTLRCDPISGHDNLYWYRRVMGKEIKFLLHFVKESKQDESGMPNNRFLAERTGGTYSTLKVQPAELEDSGVYFCASSQARGGLRNEQFFGPGTRLTVL.